This entry features one T cell receptor (beta chain) sequence. Its antigen remains unidentified. Base qualities are not at hand, and no much larger clone is one base apart. These data are taken from a study of T cell responses to AZD1222 COVID-19 vaccine (dated by TCRdb to the early 2020s). As for the study more broadly: AZD1222 recipients given second doses at about 4 weeks or at about 12 weeks were pooled, since spike-specific TCR depth and breadth were not found to differ between the two schedules. Enrollment into the trials was organized by age into subgroups of 18-55, 56-69 and 70-plus years, and those subgroups contained about 160, 30 and 59 TCR-sequenced participants, respectively. A total of 230 to 250 trial participants underwent TCR sequencing, of whom approximately 200 had received two doses of AZD1222 and some 25 had received two doses of the MenACWY control vaccine.

This sample's time point label indicates: baseline before first vaccination. Samples from vaccinated people were obtained from the UK trials COV001 and COV002, which included a single-blind randomized controlled phase 2/3 trial of AZD1222 (ChAdOx1 nCoV-19) in healthy adults. For TCRbeta chain sequencing, PBMC samples were collected from trial participants at day 0 and at day 28 after the second dose. The CDR3 has 14 amino acids, counting the end cysteine and phenylalanine. Only the CDR3 part of the read is kept: 42 bases, read in frame from the first base. Reading the germline V gene gives CDR1 MNHEY and CDR2 SVGAGI. Trimming takes 7 bases from V and 2 bases from J, and the germline ends sit 11 bases apart. The CDR3 regions of human TCRbeta chains were subjected to immunosequencing. Regarding the original processing steps: Repertoire TCRs were checked for matches against a reference library of SARS-CoV-2-specific TCRs that had been generated using the MIRA antigen-specificity platform. Breadth meant the fraction of unique TCRs that were SARS-CoV-2-associated, whereas depth meant the fraction of total T cells that were SARS-CoV-2-associated. Using the MIRA data, each spike-specific TCR was mapped to the spike region that the TCR reacts to and placed in a CD4 or CD8 class. Log10-transformed breadth and depth values were compared by one-way ANOVA with Sidak's multiple comparisons tests. In its TCRdb copy, this immuneACCESS table keeps in-frame sequences only and misses some clones. Where compared with another copy, unresolved V genes explain less than half of these, and the others have no known cause. The DNA gave D and trimming, while V, J and clone size come from that table. This sample gives around 150,000 clones in total; just over 90% of them show up just once. The top ten hold about 3% of the sample.

General study outcomes and caveats: The 56-69-year group was small, and its depth increase did not reach significance, likely because of low power. Most participants were white British and females outnumbered males, and the authors suggested that clonal diversity may have been underestimated. Nearly half of unique spike-specific TCRs reportedly recognized epitopes outside regions mutated in the B.1.351 and B.1.1.7 variants. Conclusions about previously exposed vaccinees are limited because only a handful of AZD1222 recipients were SARS-CoV-2 seropositive at baseline. The whole spike protein was spanned by vaccine-associated CD4 TCRs, and dominant responses were seen in regions 160-218 and 743-854. Because no samples from the day 14 peak response were available, repertoires could be characterized only after the peak T cell response. A significant rise in spike-specific TCR breadth and depth was observed after two AZD1222 doses relative to day 0 and relative to MenACWY recipients.

The material sequenced was peripheral blood, taken on day 0 of AZD1222 vaccination. This TCR was recovered from an adult in good health. The sequence is built from TRBV6-5 and TRBJ2-2; the D segment might be TRBD1 or TRBD2, since each matches 5 bases. The DNA sequence is TGTGCCAGCACGGGGCTGGCCAACACCGGGGAGCTGTTTTTT. Translated, this gives CASTGLANTGELFF.